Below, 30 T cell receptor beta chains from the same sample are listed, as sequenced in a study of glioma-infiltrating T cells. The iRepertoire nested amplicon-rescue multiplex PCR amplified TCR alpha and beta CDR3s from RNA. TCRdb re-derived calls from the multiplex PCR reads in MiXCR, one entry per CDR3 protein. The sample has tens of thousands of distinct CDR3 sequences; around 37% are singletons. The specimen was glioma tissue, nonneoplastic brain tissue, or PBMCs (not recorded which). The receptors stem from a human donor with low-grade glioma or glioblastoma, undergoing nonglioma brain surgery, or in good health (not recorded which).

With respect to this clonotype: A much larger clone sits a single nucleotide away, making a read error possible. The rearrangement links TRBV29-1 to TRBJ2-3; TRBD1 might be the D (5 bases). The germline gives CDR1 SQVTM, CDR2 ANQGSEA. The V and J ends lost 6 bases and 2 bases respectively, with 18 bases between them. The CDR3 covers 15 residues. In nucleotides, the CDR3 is TGCAGCGTAGGAGTGGGGCACGGTTCCACAGATACGCAGTATTTT. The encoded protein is CSVGVGHGSTDTQYF.

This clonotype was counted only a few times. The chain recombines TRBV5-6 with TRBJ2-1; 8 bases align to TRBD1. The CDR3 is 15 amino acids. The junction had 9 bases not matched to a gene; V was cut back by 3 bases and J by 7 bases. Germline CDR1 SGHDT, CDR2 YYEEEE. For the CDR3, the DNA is TGTGCCAGCAGCTGGGCCGGACAGGGTGTAAATGAGCAGTTCTTC. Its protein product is CASSWAGQGVNEQFF.

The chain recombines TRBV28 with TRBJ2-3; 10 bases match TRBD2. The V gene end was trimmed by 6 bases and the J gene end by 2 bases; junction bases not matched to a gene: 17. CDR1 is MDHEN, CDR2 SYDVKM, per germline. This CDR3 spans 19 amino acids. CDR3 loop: CASSSVTGILAGITDTQYF. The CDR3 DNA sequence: TGTGCCAGCAGCTCTGTAACAGGAATACTAGCGGGGATCACAGATACGCAGTATTTT.

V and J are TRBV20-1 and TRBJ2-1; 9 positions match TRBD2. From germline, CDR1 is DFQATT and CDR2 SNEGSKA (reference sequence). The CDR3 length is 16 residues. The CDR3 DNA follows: TGCAGCGTTGAATGGACTGGCGGGAGGGCGCCCAATGAGCAGTTCTTC. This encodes CSVEWTGGRAPNEQFF.

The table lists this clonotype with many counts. This CDR3 is CATHPDRDEQYF. Written as DNA, the CDR3 is TGTGCCACCCACCCCGACAGGGACGAGCAGTACTTC. The rearrangement links TRBV28 to TRBJ2-7; 7 bases map to TRBD1. Germline assignment: CDR1 MDHEN and CDR2 SYDVKM. V trimming: 10 bases; J trimming: 5 bases; junction bases outside the gene matches: 8. The CDR3 covers 12 residues.

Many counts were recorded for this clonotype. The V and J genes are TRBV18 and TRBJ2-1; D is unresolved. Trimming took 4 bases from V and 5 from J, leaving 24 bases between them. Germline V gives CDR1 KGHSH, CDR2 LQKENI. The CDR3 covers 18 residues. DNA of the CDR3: TGTGCCAGCTCACGGTCCCCCCCCGGCGTTCAGGAAAACAATGAGCAGTTCTTC. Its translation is CASSRSPPGVQENNEQFF.

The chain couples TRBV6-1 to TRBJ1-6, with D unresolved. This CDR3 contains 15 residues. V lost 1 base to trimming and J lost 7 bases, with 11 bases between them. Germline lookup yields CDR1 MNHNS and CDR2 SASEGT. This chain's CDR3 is CASSEGSANNSPLHF. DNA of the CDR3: TGTGCCAGCAGTGAAGGCTCGGCAAACAATTCACCCCTCCACTTT.

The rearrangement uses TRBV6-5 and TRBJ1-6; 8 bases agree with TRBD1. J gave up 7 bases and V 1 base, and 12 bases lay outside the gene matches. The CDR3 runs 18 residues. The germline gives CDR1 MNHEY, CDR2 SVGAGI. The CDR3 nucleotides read TGTGCCAGCAGTTACTATATTAGGACAGGGTCCGGGAATTCACCCCTCCACTTT. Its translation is CASSYYIRTGSGNSPLHF.

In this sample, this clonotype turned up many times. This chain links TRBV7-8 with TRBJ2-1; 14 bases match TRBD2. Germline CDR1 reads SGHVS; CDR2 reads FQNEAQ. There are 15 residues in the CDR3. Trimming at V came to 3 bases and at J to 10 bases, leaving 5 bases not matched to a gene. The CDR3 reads CASSFRTSGGKEQFF. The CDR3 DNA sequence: TGTGCCAGCAGCTTTCGGACTAGCGGGGGGAAGGAGCAGTTCTTC.

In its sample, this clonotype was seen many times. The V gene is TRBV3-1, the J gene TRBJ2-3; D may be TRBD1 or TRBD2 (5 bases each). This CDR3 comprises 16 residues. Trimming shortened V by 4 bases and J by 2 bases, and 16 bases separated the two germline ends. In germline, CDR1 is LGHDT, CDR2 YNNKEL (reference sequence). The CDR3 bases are TGTGCCAGCAGCCTTGGGACCGGGACCGCCACAGATACGCAGTATTTT. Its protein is CASSLGTGTATDTQYF.

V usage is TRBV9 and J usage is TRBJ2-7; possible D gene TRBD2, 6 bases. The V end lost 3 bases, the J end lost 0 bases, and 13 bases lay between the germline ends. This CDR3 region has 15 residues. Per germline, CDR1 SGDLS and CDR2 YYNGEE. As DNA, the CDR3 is TGTGCCAGCAGCGCCCAGGAGGGGAGCTCCTACGAGCAGTACTTC. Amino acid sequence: CASSAQEGSSYEQYF.

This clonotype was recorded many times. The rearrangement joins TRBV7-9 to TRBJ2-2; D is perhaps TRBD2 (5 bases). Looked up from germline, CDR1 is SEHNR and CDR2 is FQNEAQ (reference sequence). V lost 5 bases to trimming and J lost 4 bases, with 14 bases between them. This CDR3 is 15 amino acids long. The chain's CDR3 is CASSPRGIITGELFF. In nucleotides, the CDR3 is TGTGCCAGCAGCCCCAGAGGGATCATCACCGGGGAGCTGTTTTTT.

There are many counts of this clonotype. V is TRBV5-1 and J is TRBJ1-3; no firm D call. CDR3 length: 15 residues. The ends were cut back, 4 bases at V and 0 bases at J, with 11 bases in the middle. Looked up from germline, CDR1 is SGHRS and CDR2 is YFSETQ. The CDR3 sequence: CASSPFSFSGNTIYF. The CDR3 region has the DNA TGCGCCAGCAGCCCATTCAGCTTCTCTGGAAACACCATATATTTT.

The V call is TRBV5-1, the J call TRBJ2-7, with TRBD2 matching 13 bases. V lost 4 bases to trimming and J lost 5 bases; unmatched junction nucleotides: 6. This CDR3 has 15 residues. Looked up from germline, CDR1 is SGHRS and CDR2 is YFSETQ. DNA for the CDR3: TGCGCCAGCAGCCAACTAGCGGGAGGGGGGCACGAGCAGTACTTC. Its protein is CASSQLAGGGHEQYF.

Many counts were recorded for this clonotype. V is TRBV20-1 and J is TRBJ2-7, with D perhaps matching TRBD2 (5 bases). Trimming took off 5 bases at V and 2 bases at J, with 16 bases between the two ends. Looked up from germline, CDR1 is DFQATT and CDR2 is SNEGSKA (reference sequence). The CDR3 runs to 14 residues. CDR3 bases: TGCAGTGCTCAAGGGCTAGCCCCCGCCTACGAGCAGTACTTC. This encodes CSAQGLAPAYEQYF.

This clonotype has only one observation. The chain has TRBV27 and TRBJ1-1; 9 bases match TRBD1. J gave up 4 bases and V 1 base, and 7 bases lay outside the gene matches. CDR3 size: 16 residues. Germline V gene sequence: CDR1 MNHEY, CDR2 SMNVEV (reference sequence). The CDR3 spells CASSLLWTGDFTEAFF. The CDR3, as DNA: TGTGCCAGCAGTTTATTGTGGACAGGGGACTTCACTGAAGCTTTCTTT.

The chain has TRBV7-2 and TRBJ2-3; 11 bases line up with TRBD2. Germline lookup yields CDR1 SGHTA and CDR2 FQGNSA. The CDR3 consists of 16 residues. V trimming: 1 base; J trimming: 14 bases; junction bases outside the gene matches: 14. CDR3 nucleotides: TGTGCCAGCAGCTTAGGTCTAGCGGGAGGTACAGATACACGGTATTTT. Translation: CASSLGLAGGTDTRYF.

The CDR3 is CVSSLSLAGGEVTDTQYF. The CDR3, as DNA: TGTGTCAGTAGTTTAAGCCTAGCTGGGGGTGAAGTCACAGATACGCAGTATTTT. The chain couples TRBV28 to TRBJ2-3; TRBD1 or TRBD2 may be the D gene (5 bases each). Germline CDR1 and CDR2: MDHEN and SYDVKM. CDR3 length: 18 residues.

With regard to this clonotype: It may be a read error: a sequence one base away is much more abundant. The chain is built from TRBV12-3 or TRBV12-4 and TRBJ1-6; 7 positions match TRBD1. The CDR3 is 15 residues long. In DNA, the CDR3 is TGTGCCAGCAGTCCCCAGACAGGGAGAAATTTACCCCTCCACTTT. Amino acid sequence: CASSPQTGRNLPLHF.

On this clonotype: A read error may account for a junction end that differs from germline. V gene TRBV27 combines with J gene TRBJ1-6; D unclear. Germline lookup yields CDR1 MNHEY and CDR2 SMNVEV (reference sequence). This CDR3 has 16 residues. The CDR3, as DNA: TGTGCCAGCAGTCCTTCTAGGACCGGTTATAATTCACCCCTACGCTTT. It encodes CASSPSRTGYNSPLRF.

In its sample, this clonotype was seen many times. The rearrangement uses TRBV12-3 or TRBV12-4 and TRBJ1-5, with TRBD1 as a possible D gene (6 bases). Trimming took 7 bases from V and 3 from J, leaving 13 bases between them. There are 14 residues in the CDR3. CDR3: CASNNYRDNQPQHF. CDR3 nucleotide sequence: TGTGCCAGCAATAATTACAGGGACAATCAGCCCCAGCATTTT.

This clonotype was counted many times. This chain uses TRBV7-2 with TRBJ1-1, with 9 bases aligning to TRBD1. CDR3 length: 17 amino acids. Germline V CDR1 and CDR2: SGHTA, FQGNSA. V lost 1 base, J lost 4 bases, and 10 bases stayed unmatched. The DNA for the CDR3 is TGTGCCAGCAGCTTAGTCGCGGTGGGACAGGGAAGCACTGAAGCTTTCTTT. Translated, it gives CASSLVAVGQGSTEAFF.

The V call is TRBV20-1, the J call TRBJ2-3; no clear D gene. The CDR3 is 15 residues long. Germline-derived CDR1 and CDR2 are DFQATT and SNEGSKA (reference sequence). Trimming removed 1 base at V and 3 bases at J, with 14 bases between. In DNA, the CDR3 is TGCAGTGCTAGAGGGCCTACCCCGAGGACAGATACGCAGTATTTT. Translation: CSARGPTPRTDTQYF.

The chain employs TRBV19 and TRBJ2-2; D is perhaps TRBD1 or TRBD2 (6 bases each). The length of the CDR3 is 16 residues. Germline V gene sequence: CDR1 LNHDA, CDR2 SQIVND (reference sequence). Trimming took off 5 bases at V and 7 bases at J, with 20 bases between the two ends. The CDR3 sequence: CASSPPGARLGGELFF. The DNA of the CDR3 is TGTGCCAGTAGTCCCCCGGGGGCTCGGTTGGGCGGGGAGCTGTTTTTT.

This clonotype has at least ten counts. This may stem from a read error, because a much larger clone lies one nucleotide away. The CDR3 DNA sequence: TGTGCCAGCAGTTTAGCAGGGGCGGGCTATGGCTACACCTTC. Translation: CASSLAGAGYGYTF. The J gene is TRBJ1-2, the V gene TRBV28, with D perhaps TRBD1 (6 bases). This CDR3 has 14 amino acids. Looked up from germline, CDR1 is MDHEN and CDR2 is SYDVKM. V was clipped by 2 bases and J by 4 bases, with 11 bases between them.

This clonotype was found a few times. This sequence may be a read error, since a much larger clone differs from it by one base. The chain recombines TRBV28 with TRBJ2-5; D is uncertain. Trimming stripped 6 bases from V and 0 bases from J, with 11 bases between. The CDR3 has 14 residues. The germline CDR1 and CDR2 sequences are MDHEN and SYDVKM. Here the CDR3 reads CASSPRLDQETQYF. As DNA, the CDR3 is TGTGCCAGCAGCCCGAGGCTGGACCAAGAGACCCAGTACTTC.

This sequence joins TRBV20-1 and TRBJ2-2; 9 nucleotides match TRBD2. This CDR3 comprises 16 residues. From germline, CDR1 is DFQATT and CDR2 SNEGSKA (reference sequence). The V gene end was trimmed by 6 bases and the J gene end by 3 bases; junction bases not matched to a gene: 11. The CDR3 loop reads CSANQGRGGYTGELFF. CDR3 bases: TGCAGTGCGAATCAGGGGCGGGGGGGCTACACCGGGGAGCTGTTTTTT.

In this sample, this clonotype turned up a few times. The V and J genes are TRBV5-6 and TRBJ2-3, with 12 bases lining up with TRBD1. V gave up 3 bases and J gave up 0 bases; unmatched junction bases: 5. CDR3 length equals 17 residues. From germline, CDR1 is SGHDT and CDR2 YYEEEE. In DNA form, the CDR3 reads TGTGCCAGCAGCTCACCGGGACAGGGGGCGAGCACAGATACGCAGTATTTT. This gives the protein CASSSPGQGASTDTQYF.

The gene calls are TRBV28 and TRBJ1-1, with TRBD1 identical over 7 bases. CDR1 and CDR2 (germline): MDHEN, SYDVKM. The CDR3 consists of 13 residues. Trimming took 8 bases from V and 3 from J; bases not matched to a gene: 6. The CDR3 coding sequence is TGTGCCAGCGGAAACAGGGGCTACACTGAAGCTTTCTTT. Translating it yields CASGNRGYTEAFF.

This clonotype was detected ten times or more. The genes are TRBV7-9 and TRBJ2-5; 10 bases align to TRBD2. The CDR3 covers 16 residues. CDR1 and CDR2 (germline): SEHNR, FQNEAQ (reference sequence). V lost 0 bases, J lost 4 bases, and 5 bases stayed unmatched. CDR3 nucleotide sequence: TGTGCCAGCAGCTTAGCTCCTAGCGGGAGATCAGAGACCCAGTACTTC. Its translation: CASSLAPSGRSETQYF.